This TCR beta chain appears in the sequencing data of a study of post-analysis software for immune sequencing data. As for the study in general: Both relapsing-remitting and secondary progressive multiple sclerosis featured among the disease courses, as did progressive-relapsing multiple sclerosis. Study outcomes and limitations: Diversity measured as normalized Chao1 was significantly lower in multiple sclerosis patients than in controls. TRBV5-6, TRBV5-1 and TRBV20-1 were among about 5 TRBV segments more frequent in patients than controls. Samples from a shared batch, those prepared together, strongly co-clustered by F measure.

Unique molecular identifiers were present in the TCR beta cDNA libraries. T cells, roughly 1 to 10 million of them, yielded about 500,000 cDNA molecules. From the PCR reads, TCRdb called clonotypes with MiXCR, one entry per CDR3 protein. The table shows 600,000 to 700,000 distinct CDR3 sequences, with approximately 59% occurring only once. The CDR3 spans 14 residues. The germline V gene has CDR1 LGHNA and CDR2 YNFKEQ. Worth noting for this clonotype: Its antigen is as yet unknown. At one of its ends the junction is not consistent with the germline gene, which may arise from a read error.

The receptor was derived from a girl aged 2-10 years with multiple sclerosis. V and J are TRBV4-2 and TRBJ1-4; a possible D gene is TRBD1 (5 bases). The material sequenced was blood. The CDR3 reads CASSQGDSGEKRFF. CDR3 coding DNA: TGTGCCAGCAGCCAAGGGGACTCAGGCGAAAAACGGTTTTTT.